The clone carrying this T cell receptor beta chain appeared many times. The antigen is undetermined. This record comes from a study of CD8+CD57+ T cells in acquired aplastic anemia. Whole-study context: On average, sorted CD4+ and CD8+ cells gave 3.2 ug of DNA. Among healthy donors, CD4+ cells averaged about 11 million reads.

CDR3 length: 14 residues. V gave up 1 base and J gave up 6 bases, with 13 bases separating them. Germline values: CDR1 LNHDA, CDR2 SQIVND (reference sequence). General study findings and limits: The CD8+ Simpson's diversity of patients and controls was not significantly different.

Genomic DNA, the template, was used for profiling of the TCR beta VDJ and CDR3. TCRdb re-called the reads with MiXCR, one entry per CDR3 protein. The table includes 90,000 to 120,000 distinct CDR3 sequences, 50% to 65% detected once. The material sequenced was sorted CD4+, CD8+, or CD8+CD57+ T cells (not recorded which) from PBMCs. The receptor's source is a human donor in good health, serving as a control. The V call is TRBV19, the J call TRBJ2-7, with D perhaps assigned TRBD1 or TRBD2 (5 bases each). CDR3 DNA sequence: TGTGCCAGTAGTATAGGGGGGATGCCTATCGAGCAGTACTTC. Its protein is CASSIGGMPIEQYF.